Below, one T cell receptor (beta chain) is given with its context. This clonotype was observed a few times. Its antigen specificity is not known. Per-nucleotide qualities are absent, and no much larger clonotype sits a single base away. The receptor library was made with 5' RACE. Sequencing relied on an Illumina HiSeq 2500. A second 7 to 11 cycle PCR used a sample-barcoded 5' primer and a J-beta primer mix. A template-switch 5' adaptor carrying 12 random nucleotides introduced a unique molecular identifier onto each TCR beta cDNA molecule. Each sample yielded at least 2.5 million CDR3-containing paired-end reads. All of the RNA was converted into first-strand cDNA using the Mint cDNA synthesis kit, with a TRBC-specific oligonucleotide serving as the primer. After uracil-DNA glycosylase treatment, a first 18-cycle PCR used universal primers M1SS and BC2_uni_R on all cDNA. The authors' analysis ran thus. Each sample was normalized by randomly selecting 1 million high-quality reads, each carrying a distinct molecular identifier. Reads with shared molecular identifiers were discarded instead of being binned into consensus sequences. MiTCR, set to a Q25 quality threshold and the strictest error-elimination algorithm, was used for CDR3 identification, clonotype clustering and error correction. A nonparametric unseen species model with Euler transformation was used to estimate lower-bound total TCR beta diversity. TCRdb cleaned the public reads at Q25 with fastp, built clones with MiXCR and kept in-frame beta chains. A single entry per CDR3 protein holds the most common genes and DNA from its merged rows. It is TCRdb's table, rather than the study itself, that gives the V and J calls and clone size. Counted in this sample were fewer than 700,000 distinct CDR3 sequences; about 43% of them appeared once. The ten largest clones take up about 32% of the sample.

This specimen comes from a study of blood T cells in healthy people across ages (dated by TCRdb to 2014 to 2015). Study-wide context: Template switching captured roughly one uniquely barcoded TCR beta cDNA molecule per two T cells in model experiments. The study analyzed two additional independent replicas of 1 million unique cDNA reads from the same blood draw for two donors, one aged 18 to 30 and one aged 80 or older. To track age-related changes in TCR beta repertoire diversity, the study relied on deep sequencing normalized with unique cDNA molecular identifiers. The donors were divided into four age groups: young (average roughly 15 years), middle-aged (about 39), aged (roughly 66) and long-lived (roughly 88). Donors of different ages were randomly distributed across sequencing lanes to avoid experimental bias. Broad study findings and their caveats: Observed TCR beta diversity correlated strongly with the percentage of naive T cells measured by flow cytometry. Compared with the aged group, the long-lived group had more naive CD4+ T cells, fewer expanded clones and increased TCR diversity, a pattern suggesting age selection. Because profiling used bulk unsorted PBMCs, naive and antigen-experienced compartments could not be compared conclusively. Because donor CMV infection status was unknown, age-related changes in expanded clonotypes were potentially confounded. As age increased, observed TCR beta diversity per million T cells dropped in a roughly linear way, and a significant reduction was already evident by age 40. Estimates of total diversity based on one million sequenced T cells were considered lower bounds and underestimates.

Systemically healthy Caucasian individuals from Russia, 39 in total and aged roughly 6 to 100 years, were included as donors. Roughly 11 milliliters of peripheral blood were drawn from each donor into EDTA-treated Vacutainer tubes. Ficoll-Paque density-gradient centrifugation was used to isolate PBMCs, with at least 6 million obtained per sample. Trizol reagent was used to extract total RNA from PBMCs, with at least 5 micrograms per sample. Naive CD45RAhigh/CD27high T cell percentages were measured by flow cytometry on a PBMC aliquot from every donor. CDR3 length: 13 amino acids, cysteine to phenylalanine. This entry keeps only the CDR3 DNA: 39 bases, framed from base 1. From a lookup of the germline V gene (reference sequence), CDR1 and CDR2 are GTSNPN and SVGIG. Deletion took 2 bases off V and 1 base off J, with a span of 8 bases between the germline ends.

The chain couples TRBV30 to TRBJ1-1; perhaps TRBD1 is the D gene, with 6 bases matching. The sequence came from an older man in good health. Source material: blood. The sequence in DNA is TGTGCCTGGAGTAGGACAGCGAACACTGAAGCTTTCTTT. Translated, this gives CAWSRTANTEAFF.